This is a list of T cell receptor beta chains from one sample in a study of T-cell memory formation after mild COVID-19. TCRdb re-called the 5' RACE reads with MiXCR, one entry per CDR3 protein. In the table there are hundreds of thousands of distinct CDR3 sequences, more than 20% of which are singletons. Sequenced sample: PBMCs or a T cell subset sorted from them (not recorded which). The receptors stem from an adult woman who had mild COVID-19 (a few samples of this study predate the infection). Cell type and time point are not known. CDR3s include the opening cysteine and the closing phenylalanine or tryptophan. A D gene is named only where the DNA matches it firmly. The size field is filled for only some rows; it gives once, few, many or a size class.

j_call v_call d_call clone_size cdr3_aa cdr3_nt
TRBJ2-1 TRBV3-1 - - CASSQDYDNEQFF TGTGCCAGCAGCCAAGATTACGACAATGAGCAGTTCTTC
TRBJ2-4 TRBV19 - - CASSMGFGPANIQYF TGTGCCAGTAGTATGGGTTTTGGCCCGGCAAACATTCAGTACTTC
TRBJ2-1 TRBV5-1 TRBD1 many CASSLGGQTYNEQFF TGCGCCAGCAGCTTGGGGGGACAGACCTACAATGAGCAGTTCTTC
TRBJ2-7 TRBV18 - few CASSPVIGVDEQYF TGTGCCAGCTCACCAGTAATCGGGGTGGACGAGCAGTACTTC
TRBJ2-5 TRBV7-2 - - CASEGGGLDETQYF TGTGCCAGCGAGGGGGGGGGCCTCGACGAGACCCAGTACTTC
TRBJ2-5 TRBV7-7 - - CASSLGPLGETQYF TGTGCCAGCAGCTTAGGGCCTTTGGGGGAGACCCAGTACTTC
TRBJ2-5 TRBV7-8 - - CASSFGLGETQYF TGTGCCAGCAGCTTCGGACTGGGGGAGACCCAGTACTTC
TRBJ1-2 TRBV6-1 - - CASSEGNYGYTF TGTGCCAGCAGTGAAGGAAACTATGGCTACACCTTC
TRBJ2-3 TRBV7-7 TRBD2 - CASSPTLLAGAGTDTQYF TGTGCTAGCAGCCCCACACTACTAGCGGGAGCGGGCACAGATACGCAGTATTTT
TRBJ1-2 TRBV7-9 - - CASSSGPTGVYYGYTF TGTGCCAGCAGCTCCGGACCAACGGGGGTCTACTATGGCTACACCTTC
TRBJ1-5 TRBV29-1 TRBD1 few CSVGEGGADQPQHF TGCAGCGTTGGAGAAGGGGGCGCCGATCAGCCCCAGCATTTT
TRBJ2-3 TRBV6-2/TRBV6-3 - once CASSYSSVFVDTQYF TGTGCCAGCAGTTACTCGAGCGTCTTCGTCGATACGCAGTATTTT
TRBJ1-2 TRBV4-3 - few CASSQDSPSQGNYGYTF TGCGCCAGCAGCCAAGATTCCCCATCCCAGGGGAACTATGGCTACACCTTC
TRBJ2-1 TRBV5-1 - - CASSRWDPEGNNEQFF TGCGCCAGCAGCCGCTGGGACCCAGAGGGGAACAATGAGCAGTTCTTC
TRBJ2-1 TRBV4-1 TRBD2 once CASSRSGGPYNEQFF TGCGCCAGCAGCCGAAGCGGGGGGCCCTACAATGAGCAGTTCTTC
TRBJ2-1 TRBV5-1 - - CASSPEQVPYNEQFF TGCGCCAGCAGCCCCGAACAGGTACCATACAATGAGCAGTTCTTC
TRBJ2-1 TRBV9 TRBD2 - CASSGLAGTANEQFF TGTGCCAGCAGCGGACTAGCGGGAACAGCCAATGAGCAGTTCTTC
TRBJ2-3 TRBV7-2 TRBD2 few CASSLSGRGYTDTQYF TGTGCCAGCAGCCTCAGCGGGAGGGGGTACACAGATACGCAGTATTTT
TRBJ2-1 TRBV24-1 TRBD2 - CATQTSGYNEQFF TGTGCCACTCAGACTAGCGGCTACAATGAGCAGTTCTTC
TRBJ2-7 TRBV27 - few CASSFDRDLGEQYF TGTGCCAGCAGTTTTGATAGGGATTTGGGTGAGCAGTACTTC
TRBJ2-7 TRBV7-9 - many CASSLAGRYEQYF TGTGCCAGCAGCTTGGCGGGGCGCTACGAGCAGTACTTC
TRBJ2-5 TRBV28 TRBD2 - CASSLTEREGRETQYF TGTGCCAGCAGTTTAACCGAGCGGGAGGGCCGAGAGACCCAGTACTTC
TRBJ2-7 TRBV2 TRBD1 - CASSRTGEPYEQYF TGTGCCAGCAGTCGGACAGGCGAACCCTACGAGCAGTACTTC
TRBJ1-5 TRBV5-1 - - CASSEGSPGEPQHF TGCGCCAGCAGCGAAGGGTCCCCCGGGGAGCCCCAGCATTTT
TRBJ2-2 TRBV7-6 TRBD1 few CASSLVDRGTGELFF TGTGCCAGCAGCTTAGTCGACAGGGGGACCGGGGAGCTGTTTTTT
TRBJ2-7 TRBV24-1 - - CATSDSGLSYEQYF TGTGCCACCAGTGATTCCGGCCTCTCCTACGAGCAGTACTTC
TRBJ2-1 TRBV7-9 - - CASTMGSYLPVF TGTGCCAGCACCATGGGGTCCTACCTACCGGTCTTC
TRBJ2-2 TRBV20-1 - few CSAKRSSTGELFF TGCAGTGCTAAGAGGAGTAGCACCGGGGAGCTGTTTTTT
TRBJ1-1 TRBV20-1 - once CSGRWQGNTEAFF TGCAGTGGGAGGTGGCAGGGGAACACTGAAGCTTTCTTT
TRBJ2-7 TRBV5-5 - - CASSPDIIYEQYF TGTGCCAGCAGCCCGGACATCATCTACGAGCAGTACTTC
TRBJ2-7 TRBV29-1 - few CSVGGGSSSYEQYF TGCAGCGTTGGGGGGGGCTCAAGCTCCTACGAGCAGTACTTC
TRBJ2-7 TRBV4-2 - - CASSQGPGGYEQYF TGTGCCAGCAGCCAAGGGCCAGGAGGCTACGAGCAGTACTTC
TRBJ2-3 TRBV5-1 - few CASSLDPGHSTDTQYF TGCGCCAGCAGCTTGGACCCGGGCCATAGCACAGATACGCAGTATTTT
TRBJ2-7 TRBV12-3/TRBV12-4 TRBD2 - CASSLTKAGAPYEQYF TGTGCCAGCAGTTTAACTAAAGCGGGAGCACCATACGAGCAGTACTTC
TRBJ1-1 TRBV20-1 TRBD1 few CSAGQGGTEAFF TGCAGTGCCGGACAGGGGGGGACTGAAGCTTTCTTT
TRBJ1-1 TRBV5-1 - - CASSFLEAGTEAFF TGCGCCAGCAGCTTTTTGGAGGCCGGGACTGAAGCTTTCTTT
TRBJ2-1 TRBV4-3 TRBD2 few CASSQEWGLAANNEQFF TGCGCCAGCAGCCAAGAATGGGGACTAGCGGCAAACAATGAGCAGTTCTTC
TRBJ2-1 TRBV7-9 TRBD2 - CASSLETSGNNEQFF TGTGCCAGCAGCTTGGAGACTAGCGGAAACAATGAGCAGTTCTTC
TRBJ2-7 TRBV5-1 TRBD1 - CASSKGQGYEQYF TGCGCCAGCAGCAAGGGACAGGGCTACGAGCAGTACTTC
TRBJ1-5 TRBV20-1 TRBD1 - CSAMGQGLQPQHF TGCAGTGCGATGGGACAGGGGTTGCAGCCCCAGCATTTT
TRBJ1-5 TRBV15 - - CATSRSRVGNQPQHF TGTGCCACCAGCAGATCTCGGGTGGGCAATCAGCCCCAGCATTTT
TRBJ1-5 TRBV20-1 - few CSARTGMGNQPQHF TGCAGTGCTAGGACAGGCATGGGCAATCAGCCCCAGCATTTT